These T cell receptor beta chains were read from a single sample in a study of beta chain features in type 1 diabetes. Sequencing used immunoSEQ multiplex PCR; TCRdb keeps in-frame clones, though not all of them. The data show tens of thousands of clones, with roughly 31% seen just once and 0.4% to 0.45% held by the top ten. The sample consisted of stem cell memory CD4+ T cells from blood. Receptor source: a woman aged 18-30 years in good health. The CDR3 runs from the conserved cysteine through the conserved F or W. The D gene is left open where the match is weak. Size values are once, few and many counts, or a class for expanded clones, and some rows have none.

abundance	d_gene	v_gene	j_gene	len	CDR3nt	CDR3aa
-	-	TRBV4-3	TRBJ2-2	14	TGCGCCAGCAGGCACTCCCCGAACACCGGGGAGCTGTTTTTT	CASRHSPNTGELFF
-	TRBD2	TRBV18	TRBJ2-7	15	TGTGCCAGCTCACCAGGTAGCGGGGACTCCTACGAGCAGTACTTC	CASSPGSGDSYEQYF
-	-	TRBV11-2	TRBJ1-5	14	TGTGCCAGCAGCTCCCTCGTGCGAAATCAGCCCCAGCATTTT	CASSSLVRNQPQHF
-	-	TRBV9	TRBJ1-1	16	TGTGCCAGCAGCGTAGGAGGTCGGATGGGGAACACTGAAGCTTTCTTT	CASSVGGRMGNTEAFF
-	-	TRBV9	TRBJ1-3	13	TGTGCCAGCGGAGGGACTAAAGGGAACACCATATATTTT	CASGGTKGNTIYF
-	TRBD2	TRBV9	TRBJ2-5	15	TGTGCCAGCAGCGCATGGGGGGGGATACAAGAGACCCAGTACTTC	CASSAWGGIQETQYF
-	-	TRBV7-2	TRBJ1-2	16	TGTGCCAGCAGCTTAGCTCAAAAGAGGGGGACGGGTGGCTACACCTTC	CASSLAQKRGTGGYTF
-	TRBD2	TRBV11-2	TRBJ2-3	16	TGTGCCAGCAGCTTAGTGACTAGCGGGAGCACAGATACGCAGTATTTT	CASSLVTSGSTDTQYF
-	-	TRBV14	TRBJ1-2	13	TGTGCCAGCAGCCGGGGACAAAACTATGGCTACACCTTC	CASSRGQNYGYTF
many	-	TRBV6-6	TRBJ1-2	14	TGTGCCACCTTCGAGGTTACTGACGACTATGGCTACACCTTC	CATFEVTDDYGYTF
many	TRBD1	TRBV5-1	TRBJ2-1	12	TGCGCCAGCAGCTCGACGGACAGGGAGCAGTTCTTC	CASSSTDREQFF
-	TRBD2	TRBV2	TRBJ2-5	16	TGTGCCAGCAGTGGTTTAAGCGGGAGGGGTCAAGAGACCCAGTACTTC	CASSGLSGRGQETQYF
-	-	TRBV2	TRBJ1-6	13	TGTGCCAGCAGTGTAACAGGGCGGTCACCCCTCCACTTT	CASSVTGRSPLHF
few	TRBD2	TRBV7-2	TRBJ2-3	18	TGTGCCAGCAGCTTAGGTCCAGCGGGAGGCTGGGGTACAGATACGCAGTATTTT	CASSLGPAGGWGTDTQYF
-	-	TRBV2	TRBJ1-2	13	TGTGCCAGCAGTGAACAGGGGCAAGGGGGCTACACCTTC	CASSEQGQGGYTF
-	TRBD1	TRBV29-1	TRBJ1-1	14	TGCAGCGTGATACCGACAGGGATGCACACTGAAGCTTTCTTT	CSVIPTGMHTEAFF
-	-	TRBV4-3	TRBJ1-1	16	TGCGCCAGCAGCCAAGATCGTGACAGTGGCCGCACTGAAGCTTTCTTT	CASSQDRDSGRTEAFF
-	-	TRBV11-2	TRBJ1-3	16	TGTGCCAGCAGCTTAGAACAGGCTCACTCTGGAAACACCATATATTTT	CASSLEQAHSGNTIYF
-	-	TRBV27	TRBJ1-5	15	TGTGCCAGCAGTTTAGAGGGCTTTAGCAATCAGCCCCAGCATTTT	CASSLEGFSNQPQHF
-	-	TRBV4-1	TRBJ2-3	14	TGCGCCAGCAGCCTTATGCCCGGGACAGATACGCAGTATTTT	CASSLMPGTDTQYF
few	-	TRBV5-1	TRBJ2-7	13	TGCGCCAGCAGCCCCCGACTATTTGACGAGCAGTACTTC	CASSPRLFDEQYF
few	-	TRBV7-9	TRBJ1-1	12	TGTGCCAGCAGCTCAGGGGCCTCACAAGCTTTCTTT	CASSSGASQAFF
-	-	TRBV5-1	TRBJ2-7	14	TGCGCCAGCAGCCTGGCCCCCGCGGGCTACGAGCAGTACTTC	CASSLAPAGYEQYF
few	-	TRBV4-2	TRBJ1-5	15	TGTGCCAGCAGCCACACCGGGGGAAGCAATCAGCCCCAGCATTTT	CASSHTGGSNQPQHF
few	-	TRBV9	TRBJ1-3	14	TGTGCCAGCAGCGTAGGAGTGTCTGGAAACACCATATATTTT	CASSVGVSGNTIYF
few	TRBD1	TRBV2	TRBJ2-5	15	TGTGCCAGCAGTGAAGAGCAGGGGGCCACGGGGACCCAGTACTTC	CASSEEQGATGTQYF